This T cell receptor (beta chain) was sequenced for a study of Tregs in tolerant kidney transplant recipients. General study points: This study did not directly address biological reproducibility.

The nonmyeloablative bone marrow transplants came from related graft donors, with transient mixed chimerism. Unstimulated regulatory T cells (CD4+CD25+CD127-), CD4+CD25- non-regulatory cells, CD4 and CD8 cells were FACS-sorted from thawed PBMCs. Notes on this clone: What it binds is not known.

The V segment lost 2 bases and the J segment 4 bases; nucleotides outside the gene matches: 3. The length of the CDR3 is 14 residues. CDR1 SGDLS and CDR2 YYNGEE come from the germline V gene. Method: immunoSEQ multiplex PCR; TCRdb's copy keeps in-frame clones and lacks some. The data contain 75,000 to 100,000 clones, 93% of them seen just once; the ten biggest clones take up 1.6%. The sequence derives from a human patient who received a combined kidney and bone marrow transplant. Some T cells may originate from the graft donor. This chain links TRBV9 with TRBJ2-1, with TRBD2 matching 7 bases. Sequencing was performed on CD4+ T cells from blood (PBMCs), taken 12 months after the transplant. In nucleotides, the CDR3 is TGTGCCAGCAGCGTGTCTAGCGGATACAATGAGCAGTTCTTC. Encoded protein: CASSVSSGYNEQFF. The variable domain in full, with the rest retrieved from reference TRBV9 and TRBJ2-1, is DSGVTQTPKHLITATGQRVTLRCSPRSGDLSVYWYQQSLDQGLQFLIQYYNGEERAKGNILERFSAQQFPDLHSELNLSSLELGDSALYFCASSVSSGYNEQFFGPGTRLTVL.